The sequence of this TCR beta chain was determined in a study of T cells in localized non-small cell lung cancer. The study's findings and limits: There were a median roughly 59 of the top 100 tumor clones appearing in adjacent lung. Longer overall survival was linked to higher blood T cell density. Analysis by sequencing included only one tumor region, so heterogeneity remains possible.

This CDR3 region has 16 residues. V shed 5 bases and J 0 bases; nucleotides not matched to a gene: 7. The germline V gene has CDR1 MDHEN and CDR2 SYDVKM. A note on this clone: Its antigen is not known.

This table comes from immunoSEQ multiplex PCR, and its TCRdb copy is limited to in-frame clones, with some not included. This sample has tens of thousands of clones, with roughly 81% found just once. The rearrangement uses TRBV28 and TRBJ2-1; TRBD2 aligns across 7 bases. The sequences come from peripheral blood, collected before any cancer treatment. The source of this sequence is a man aged 40-75 years with stage I lung adenocarcinoma. Here the CDR3 DNA reads TGTGCCAGCAGTGGGCTAGCGGAGATCTCCTACAATGAGCAGTTCTTC. Protein: CASSGLAEISYNEQFF.